These 3 T cell receptor beta chains were all obtained from the same sample, sequenced in a study of beta chain features in type 1 diabetes. Regarding the study as a whole: Type 1 diabetes patients showed a moderate but significant shortening of TCRB CDR3s in all four CD4+ subsets.

These TCRs' antigens remain unknown. The sequenced template was cDNA made from the entire isolated RNA. Data came from immunoSEQ multiplex PCR; TCRdb stores just in-frame clones and leaves some out. The data contain 53,000 or so clones, just under 65% of them singletons. Material for sequencing was stem cell memory CD4+ T cells from blood. These TCRs come from a young woman with type 1 diabetes.

This clone was seen a few times. The rearrangement links TRBV28 to TRBJ2-7, with 7 bases matching TRBD1. Germline V gene sequence: CDR1 MDHEN, CDR2 SYDVKM. V trimming: 7 bases; J trimming: 1 base; junction bases outside the gene matches: 4. The CDR3 covers 13 residues. This CDR3 is CASTTGSSYEQYF. CDR3 DNA sequence: TGTGCCAGCACGACAGGGTCATCCTACGAGCAGTACTTC.

J is TRBJ2-5 and V is TRBV5-1; tentatively, D is TRBD2 (6 bases). The V end was cut by 3 bases, the J end by 1 base, with 13 bases between. The CDR3 has 15 residues. Per germline, CDR1 SGHRS and CDR2 YFSETQ. The CDR3 loop is CASSSGYSGQETQYF. The CDR3 nucleotides are TGCGCCAGCAGCTCGGGGTATAGCGGCCAAGAGACCCAGTACTTC.

Comments on this clone: Mismatch with germline at one junction end may stem from a read error. This chain links TRBV5-4 with TRBJ2-7; 14 bases map to TRBD2. The length of the CDR3 is 17 residues. The germline gives CDR1 SGHNT, CDR2 YYREEE (reference sequence). In DNA, the CDR3 is TGTGCCAGCAGCCAGGGACTAGCGGGAGCCGCATCCTCCGAGCAGTACTTC. This translates into CASSQGLAGAASSEQYF.